This TCR beta chain appears in the sequencing data of a study of blood T cell repertoires in COVID-19. Study in general: Samples representing acute and convalescent COVID-19 were sourced from the United States, Italy and Spain. Sources were T cells, B-cell-depleted T cells, or PBMCs; the material itself was cDNA or gDNA.

CDR1 is LNHNV and CDR2 is YYDKDF in the germline V gene (reference sequence). The CDR3 length is 16 residues. V dropped 2 bases and J dropped 7 bases, with 17 bases sitting between them. The study assigned cohorts using participant-reported clinical history. In the original processing: Amplification of reference gene primers was used by the study to estimate nucleated cell counts. The data were produced by immunoSEQ multiplex PCR, yet TCRdb's version contains in-frame clones alone and is incomplete. The V and J calls and clone size are taken from that table; D and trimming were inferred from the DNA. The sample includes approximately 300,000 clones, around 90% of them seen just once.

The receptor was derived from a woman younger than 45 who had recovered from COVID-19. Sequencing was carried out using PBMCs or T cells enriched from blood (not recorded which). The gene calls are TRBV15 and TRBJ1-4; D is unclear. CDR3: CATSRPRPPVLEKLFF. CDR3 DNA sequence: TGTGCCACCAGCAGACCTAGACCGCCGGTGCTTGAAAAACTGTTTTTT.